This TCR beta chain was identified in a study of cytomegalovirus exposure and HLA in healthy donors. Study-level results: Looking again later, the authors saw that most CMV-associated TCR beta chains seemed HLA-restricted.

Trimming took 10 bases from V and 2 from J; bases not matched to a gene: 4. Germline V CDR1 and CDR2: MNHEY, SMNVEV (reference sequence). The CDR3 covers 12 residues. As regards this clone: Its target is not known.

Vbeta (60) and Jbeta (13) primers were used in the PCR. The protocol was immunoSEQ multiplex PCR, while the TCRdb copy is restricted to in-frame clones and leaves out a portion. The listing contains fewer than 85,000 clones. Sequencing used PBMCs. The sequence derives from a woman aged 40 to 50 in good health and CMV-seropositive. The chain joins TRBV27 to TRBJ1-1, with TRBD1 matching 7 bases. CDR3 region: CAIRQGNTEAFF. The CDR3 nucleotides read TGTGCCATACGACAGGGCAACACTGAAGCTTTCTTT.